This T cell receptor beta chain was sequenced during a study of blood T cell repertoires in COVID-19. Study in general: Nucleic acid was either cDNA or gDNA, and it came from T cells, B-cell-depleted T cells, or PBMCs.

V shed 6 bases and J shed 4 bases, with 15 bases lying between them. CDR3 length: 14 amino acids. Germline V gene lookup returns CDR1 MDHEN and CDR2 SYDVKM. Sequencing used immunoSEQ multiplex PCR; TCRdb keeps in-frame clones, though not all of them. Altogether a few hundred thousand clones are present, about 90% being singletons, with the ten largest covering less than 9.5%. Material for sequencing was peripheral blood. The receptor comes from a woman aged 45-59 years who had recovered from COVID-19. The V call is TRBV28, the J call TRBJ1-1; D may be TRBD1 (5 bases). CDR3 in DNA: TGTGCCAGCAGCTCAGGGTGGTTGAGCACTGAAGCTTTCTTT. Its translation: CASSSGWLSTEAFF.